This T cell receptor (beta chain) was sequenced in a study of T-cell memory formation after mild COVID-19. 5'RACE primed at constant segments yielded TCR alpha and TCR beta cDNA libraries bearing sample barcodes and UMIs. TCRdb passed the 5' RACE reads through MiXCR, listing each CDR3 protein once. The sample has 110,000 or so distinct CDR3 sequences; about a fifth are singletons. Only a few counts were recorded for this clonotype. Its antigen is undetermined. Study results and limitations: Prior to infection, memory already included some responding clones, suggesting cross-reactive memory joined. Contracting CD8+ clones were enriched in EMRA, CD4+ mainly in CM and EM.

Trimming took 3 bases from V and 4 from J; bases not matched to a gene: 0. Germline CDR1 MDHEN, CDR2 SYDVKM. The CDR3 is 13 residues long. This receptor was taken from a man in his late teens or twenties who had mild COVID-19 (a few samples of this study predate the infection). Cell type and time point are not known. The rearrangement joins TRBV28 to TRBJ1-2, with 9 positions matching TRBD1. The material sequenced was PBMCs or a T cell subset sorted from them (not recorded which). CDR3 DNA: TGTGCCAGCAGTTTGACAGGGGGCTATGGCTACACCTTC. Amino acid sequence: CASSLTGGYGYTF.